This T cell receptor (beta chain) was retrieved from a study of blood T cell repertoires in COVID-19. Study-wide context: PBMCs, B-cell-depleted T cells, or T cells provided the cDNA or gDNA that made up the material.

Individuals aged about 18 to 100 years were recruited from fewer than 30 US areas. Trimming left V 3 bases short and J 5 bases short, with 8 bases between. CDR1 is MNHEY, CDR2 SMNVEV, per germline (reference sequence). There are 13 residues in the CDR3. Assay: immunoSEQ multiplex PCR; the TCRdb copy retains only in-frame clones and omits some. The sample has approximately 300,000 clones; about nine tenths are singletons. The rearrangement links TRBV27 to TRBJ1-5; D unclear. The TCR was taken from a young man who had recovered from COVID-19. The sequencing sample was made of PBMCs or T cells enriched from blood (not recorded which). The CDR3 region is CASSFRGDQPQHF. In DNA form, the CDR3 reads TGTGCCAGCAGTTTTCGTGGAGATCAGCCCCAGCATTTT.